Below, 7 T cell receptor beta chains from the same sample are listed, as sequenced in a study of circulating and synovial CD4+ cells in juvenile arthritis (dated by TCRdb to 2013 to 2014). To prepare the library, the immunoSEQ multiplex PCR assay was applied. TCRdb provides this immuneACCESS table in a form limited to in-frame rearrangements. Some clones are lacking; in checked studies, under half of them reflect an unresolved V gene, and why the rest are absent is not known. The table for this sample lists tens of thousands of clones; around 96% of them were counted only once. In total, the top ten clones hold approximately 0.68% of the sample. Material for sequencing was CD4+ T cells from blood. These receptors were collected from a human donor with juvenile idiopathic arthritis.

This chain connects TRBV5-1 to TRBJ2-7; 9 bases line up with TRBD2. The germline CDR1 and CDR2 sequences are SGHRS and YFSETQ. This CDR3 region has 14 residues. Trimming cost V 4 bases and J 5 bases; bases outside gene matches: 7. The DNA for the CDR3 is TGCGCCAGCAGCCCAGGACTAGCGATGAACGAGCAGTACTTC. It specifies CASSPGLAMNEQYF.

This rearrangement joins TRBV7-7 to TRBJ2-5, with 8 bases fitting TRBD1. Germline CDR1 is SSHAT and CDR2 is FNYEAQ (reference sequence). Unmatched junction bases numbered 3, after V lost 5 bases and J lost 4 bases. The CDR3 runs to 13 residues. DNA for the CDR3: TGTGCCAGCAGCCGGGACAGGAGAGAGACCCAGTACTTC. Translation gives CASSRDRRETQYF.

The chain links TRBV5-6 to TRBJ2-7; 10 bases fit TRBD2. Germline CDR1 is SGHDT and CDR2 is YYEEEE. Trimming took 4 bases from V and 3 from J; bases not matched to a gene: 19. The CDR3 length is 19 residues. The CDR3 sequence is CASSPLAGVRVANVYEQYF. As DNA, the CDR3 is TGTGCCAGCAGCCCCCTAGCGGGAGTCCGGGTGGCTAATGTCTACGAGCAGTACTTC.

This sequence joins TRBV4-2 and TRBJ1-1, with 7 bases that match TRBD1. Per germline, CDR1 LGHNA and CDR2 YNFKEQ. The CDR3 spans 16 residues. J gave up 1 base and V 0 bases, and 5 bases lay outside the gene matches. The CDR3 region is CASSQEQGEWNTEAFF. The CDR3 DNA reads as TGTGCCAGCAGCCAAGAGCAGGGGGAATGGAACACTGAAGCTTTCTTT.

This chain's CDR3 is CASGLDRGNTEAFF. Written as DNA, the CDR3 is TGTGCTAGTGGTCTCGACAGGGGTAACACTGAAGCTTTCTTT. The chain employs TRBV12-5 and TRBJ1-1, with 8 bases identical to TRBD1. CDR3 size: 14 residues. After removal of 5 bases from V and 2 bases from J, the junction contained 4 bases not matched to a gene. Germline assignment: CDR1 LGHNT and CDR2 FRNRAP.

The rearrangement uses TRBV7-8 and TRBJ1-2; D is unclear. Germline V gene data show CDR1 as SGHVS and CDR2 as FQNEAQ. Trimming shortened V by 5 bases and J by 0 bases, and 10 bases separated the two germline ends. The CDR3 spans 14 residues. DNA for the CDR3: TGTGCCAGCAGCCTTGGAGGTTCTAACTATGGCTACACCTTC. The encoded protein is CASSLGGSNYGYTF.

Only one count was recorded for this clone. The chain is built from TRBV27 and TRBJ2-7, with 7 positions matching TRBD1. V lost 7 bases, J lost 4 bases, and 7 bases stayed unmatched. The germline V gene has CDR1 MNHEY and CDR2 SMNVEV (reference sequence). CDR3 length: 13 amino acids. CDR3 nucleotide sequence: TGTGCCAGCATAGGACAGGCGACTTACGAGCAGTACTTC. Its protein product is CASIGQATYEQYF.